This is a list of T cell receptor beta chains from one sample in a study of shared clonotypes between healthy human individuals. Assay: immunoSEQ multiplex PCR; the TCRdb copy retains only in-frame clones and omits some. Among some 2,000,000 clones listed, 85% to 95% were seen once. Sequencing used naive CD4+ T cells sorted from blood. The receptors here all came from a man aged 18 to 30 in good health. CDR3s include the opening cysteine and the closing phenylalanine or tryptophan. A D gene is named only where the DNA matches it firmly. The size field is filled for only some rows; it gives once, few, many or a size class.

once | TRBJ1-2 | TRBV18 | . | CASSFDPGSPGGYTF | TGTGCCAGCTCATTCGACCCGGGGAGTCCCGGCGGCTACACCTTC
. | TRBJ2-3 | TRBV19 | . | CASREAGSTDTQYF | TGTGCCAGTAGAGAAGCCGGGAGCACAGATACGCAGTATTTT
. | TRBJ2-7 | TRBV5-1 | TRBD2 | CASRLAAGGEYEQYF | TGCGCCAGCCGATTAGCAGCGGGAGGGGAGTACGAGCAGTACTTC
. | TRBJ2-5 | TRBV19 | . | CASSILLATTGRGETQYF | TGTGCCAGTAGTATACTCCTCGCGACCACAGGGCGAGGAGAGACCCAGTACTTC
. | TRBJ2-7 | TRBV9 | TRBD1 | CASSVGDRGSEQYF | TGTGCCAGCAGCGTAGGCGACAGGGGATCCGAGCAGTACTTC
. | TRBJ1-2 | TRBV2 | TRBD1 | CASRGQGASYGYTF | TGTGCCAGCAGGGGACAGGGGGCAAGCTATGGCTACACCTTC
once | TRBJ2-3 | TRBV5-6 | . | CASSLVRRSSTDTQYF | TGTGCCAGCAGCTTGGTACGGAGGTCTAGCACAGATACGCAGTATTTT
. | TRBJ2-1 | TRBV5-1 | . | CASSSGLGLYNEQFF | TGCGCCAGCAGCTCGGGCTTGGGGTTGTACAATGAGCAGTTCTTC
few | TRBJ1-5 | TRBV30 | . | CAWSESNQPQHF | TGTGCCTGGAGTGAAAGCAATCAGCCCCAGCATTTT
. | TRBJ1-6 | TRBV5-1 | . | CASSLTLSGNSPLHF | TGCGCCAGCAGCTTGACTTTATCGGGCAATTCACCCCTCCACTTT
. | TRBJ1-2 | TRBV5-6 | . | CASTLGAGYTF | TGTGCCAGCACCCTAGGGGCGGGCTACACCTTC
. | TRBJ1-4 | TRBV4-1 | . | CASSQDGTPTNEKLFF | TGCGCCAGCAGCCAAGACGGGACGCCAACTAATGAAAAACTGTTTTTT
. | TRBJ1-4 | TRBV4-3 | . | CASSQDRVTNEKLFF | TGCGCCAGCAGCCAAGACAGGGTAACTAATGAAAAACTGTTTTTT
. | TRBJ1-5 | TRBV7-9 | . | CASSLESQPQHF | TGTGCCAGCAGCTTAGAATCGCAGCCCCAGCATTTT
. | TRBJ2-6 | TRBV29-1 | TRBD2 | CSVGTSGGTGANVLTF | TGCAGCGTGGGGACTAGCGGGGGAACCGGGGCCAACGTCCTGACTTTC
. | TRBJ2-5 | TRBV7-9 | . | CASRGAAGETQYF | TGTGCCAGCAGGGGAGCGGCCGGGGAGACCCAGTACTTC
. | TRBJ2-5 | TRBV25-1 | . | CASSDPKGEETQYF | TGTGCCAGCAGTGACCCTAAGGGGGAAGAGACCCAGTACTTC
. | TRBJ2-3 | TRBV10-3 | TRBD1 | CAISGQGDTQYF | TGTGCCATCAGTGGACAGGGGGATACGCAGTATTTT
. | TRBJ2-1 | TRBV6-1 | . | CASIGLNNEQFF | TGTGCCAGCATCGGGCTGAACAATGAGCAGTTCTTC
. | TRBJ2-5 | TRBV4-3 | . | CASSQDPTGGRTQYF | TGCGCCAGCAGCCAAGATCCTACAGGAGGTAGGACCCAGTACTTC
. | TRBJ1-5 | TRBV6-1 | TRBD1 | CASSVGWDREGSNQPQHF | TGTGCCAGCAGTGTAGGTTGGGACAGGGAGGGAAGCAATCAGCCCCAGCATTTT
. | TRBJ1-6 | TRBV27 | . | CASSLGGSPLHF | TGTGCCAGCAGTTTAGGAGGATCACCCCTCCACTTT
once | TRBJ2-3 | TRBV27 | TRBD1 | CASSLWTGITDTQYF | TGTGCCAGCAGTTTATGGACAGGGATCACAGATACGCAGTATTTT
. | TRBJ1-6 | TRBV9 | . | CASSGPGTPYNSPLHF | TGTGCCAGCAGCGGACCCGGGACACCTTATAATTCACCCCTCCACTTT